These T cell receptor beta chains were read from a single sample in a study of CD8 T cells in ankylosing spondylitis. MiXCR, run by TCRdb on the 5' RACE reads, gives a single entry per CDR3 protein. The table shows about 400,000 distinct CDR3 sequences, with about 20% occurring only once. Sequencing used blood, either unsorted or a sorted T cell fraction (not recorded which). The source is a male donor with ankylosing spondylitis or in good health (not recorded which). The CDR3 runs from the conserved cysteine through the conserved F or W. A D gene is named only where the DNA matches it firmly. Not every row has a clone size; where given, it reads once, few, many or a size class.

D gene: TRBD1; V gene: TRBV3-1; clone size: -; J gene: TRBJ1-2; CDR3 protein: CASSQGTGGRNYGYTF; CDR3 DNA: TGTGCCAGCAGCCAGGGGACAGGGGGCAGGAACTATGGCTACACCTTC
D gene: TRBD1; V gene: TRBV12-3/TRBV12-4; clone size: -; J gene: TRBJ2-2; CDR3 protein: CASSLETGTTGELFF; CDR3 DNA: TGTGCCAGCAGTTTAGAGACAGGGACGACCGGGGAGCTGTTTTTT
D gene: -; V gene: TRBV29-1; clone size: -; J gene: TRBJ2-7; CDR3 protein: CSVELMGRENFEQYF; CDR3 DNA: TGCAGCGTTGAACTAATGGGCAGGGAGAACTTCGAGCAGTACTTC
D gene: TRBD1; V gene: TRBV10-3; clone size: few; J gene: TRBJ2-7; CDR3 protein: CAISDADRGVGYEQYF; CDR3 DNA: TGTGCCATCAGTGACGCGGACAGGGGGGTAGGCTACGAGCAGTACTTC
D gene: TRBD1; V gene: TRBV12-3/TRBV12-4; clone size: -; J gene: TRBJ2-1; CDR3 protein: CSSSNTGGGENEQFF; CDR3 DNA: TGTTCCAGCAGTAACACAGGGGGTGGGGAAAATGAGCAGTTCTTC
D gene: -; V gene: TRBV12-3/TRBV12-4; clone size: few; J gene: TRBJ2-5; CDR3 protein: CASSARWGNFETQYF; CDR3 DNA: TGTGCCAGCAGTGCAAGATGGGGGAATTTTGAGACCCAGTACTTC
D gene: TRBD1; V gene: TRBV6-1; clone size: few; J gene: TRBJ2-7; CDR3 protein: CASSEGSVGQGAWREQYF; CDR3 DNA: TGTGCCAGCAGTGAAGGAAGCGTAGGACAGGGGGCTTGGAGGGAGCAGTACTTC
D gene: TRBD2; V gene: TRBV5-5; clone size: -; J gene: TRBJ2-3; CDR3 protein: CASSGGGSADTQYF; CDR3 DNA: TGTGCCAGCAGCGGCGGGGGTTCGGCAGATACGCAGTATTTT
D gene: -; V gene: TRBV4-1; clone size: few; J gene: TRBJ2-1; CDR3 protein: CASSQDVRGNEQFF; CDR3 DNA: TGCGCCAGCAGCCAAGACGTGCGGGGCAATGAGCAGTTCTTC
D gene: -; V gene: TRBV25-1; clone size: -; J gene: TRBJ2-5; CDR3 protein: CASTGRGVETQYF; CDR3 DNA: TGTGCCAGCACTGGCAGGGGGGTAGAGACCCAGTACTTC
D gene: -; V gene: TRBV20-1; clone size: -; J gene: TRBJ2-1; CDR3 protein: CSAPQSYNYNEQFF; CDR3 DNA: TGCAGTGCCCCACAGTCATACAACTACAATGAGCAGTTCTTC
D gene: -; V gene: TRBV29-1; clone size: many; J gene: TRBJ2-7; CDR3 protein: CSVRLPSSYEQYF; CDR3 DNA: TGCAGCGTCCGACTCCCGAGCTCCTACGAGCAGTACTTC
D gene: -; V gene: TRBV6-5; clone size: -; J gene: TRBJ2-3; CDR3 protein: CASRRDPDTQYF; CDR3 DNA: TGTGCCAGCAGGCGGGACCCAGATACGCAGTATTTT
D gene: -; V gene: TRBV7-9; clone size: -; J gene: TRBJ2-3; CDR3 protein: CASSVGRVTDTQYF; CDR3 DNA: TGTGCCAGCAGCGTGGGGCGGGTGACAGATACGCAGTATTTT
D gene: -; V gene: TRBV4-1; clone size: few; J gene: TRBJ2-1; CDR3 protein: CASSQGLTGLHNEQFF; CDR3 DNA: TGCGCCAGCAGCCAAGGGTTAACAGGGCTCCACAATGAGCAGTTCTTC
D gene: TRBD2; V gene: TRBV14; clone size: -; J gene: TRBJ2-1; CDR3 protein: CASSPHLAGIYNEQFF; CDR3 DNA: TGTGCCAGCAGTCCCCACCTAGCGGGTATCTACAATGAGCAGTTCTTC
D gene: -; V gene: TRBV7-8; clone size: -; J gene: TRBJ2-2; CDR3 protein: CASSLFASLGATNTGELFF; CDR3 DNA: TGTGCCAGCAGCTTATTTGCCTCCTTGGGGGCGACGAACACCGGGGAGCTGTTTTTT
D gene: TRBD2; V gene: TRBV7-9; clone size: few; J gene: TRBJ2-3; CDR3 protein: CASSSPSGDEADTQYF; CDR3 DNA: TGTGCCAGCAGCTCGCCTAGCGGGGATGAAGCAGATACGCAGTATTTT
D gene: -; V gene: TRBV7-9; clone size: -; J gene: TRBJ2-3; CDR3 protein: CASSRYGGSTDTQYF; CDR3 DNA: TGTGCCAGCAGTCGTTATGGGGGGTCGACAGATACGCAGTATTTT
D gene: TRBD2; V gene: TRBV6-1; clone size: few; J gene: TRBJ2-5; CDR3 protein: CASSEFRTSGAQETQYF; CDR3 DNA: TGTGCCAGCAGTGAATTCCGGACTAGCGGGGCCCAAGAGACCCAGTACTTC
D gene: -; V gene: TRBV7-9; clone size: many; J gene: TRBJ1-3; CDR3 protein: CASSFGGAFRNTIYF; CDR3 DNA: TGTGCCAGCAGCTTCGGAGGTGCTTTTAGAAACACCATATATTTT
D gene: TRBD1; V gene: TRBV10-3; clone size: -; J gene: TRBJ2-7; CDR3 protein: CATGTGDYEQYF; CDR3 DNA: TGTGCCACCGGGACAGGGGACTACGAGCAGTACTTC
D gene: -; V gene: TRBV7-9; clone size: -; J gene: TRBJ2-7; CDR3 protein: CASSLLRAGVDEQYF; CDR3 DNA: TGTGCCAGCAGCCTACTGAGGGCAGGGGTGGACGAGCAGTACTTC
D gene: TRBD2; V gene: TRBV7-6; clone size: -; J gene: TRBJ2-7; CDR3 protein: CASSPSGGAAEQYF; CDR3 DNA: TGTGCCAGCAGCCCTAGCGGGGGGGCCGCCGAGCAGTACTTC
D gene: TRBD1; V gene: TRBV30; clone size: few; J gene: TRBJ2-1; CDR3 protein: CAWRQGYEQFF; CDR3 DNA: TGTGCCTGGCGACAGGGGTATGAGCAGTTCTTC
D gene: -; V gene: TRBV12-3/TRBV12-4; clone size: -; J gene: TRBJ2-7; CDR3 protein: CASSAAGRSYEQYF; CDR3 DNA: TGTGCCAGCAGTGCCGCGGGCCGCTCCTACGAGCAGTACTTC
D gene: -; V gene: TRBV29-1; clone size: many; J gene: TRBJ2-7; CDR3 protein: CSVAVPNSYEQYF; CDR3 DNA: TGCAGCGTTGCCGTACCCAACTCTTACGAGCAGTACTTC
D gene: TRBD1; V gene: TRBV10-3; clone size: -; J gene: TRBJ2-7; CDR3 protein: CAISESDRGYEQYF; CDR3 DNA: TGTGCCATCAGTGAGTCTGACAGGGGTTACGAGCAGTACTTC
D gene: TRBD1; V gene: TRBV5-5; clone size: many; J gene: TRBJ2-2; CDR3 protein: CASSLEGQGLTGELFF; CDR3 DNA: TGTGCCAGCAGCTTGGAGGGACAGGGCCTCACCGGGGAGCTGTTTTTT
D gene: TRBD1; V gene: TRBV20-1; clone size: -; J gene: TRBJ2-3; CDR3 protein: CSARLEDRADTQYF; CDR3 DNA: TGCAGTGCTAGACTAGAGGACAGGGCCGATACGCAGTATTTT
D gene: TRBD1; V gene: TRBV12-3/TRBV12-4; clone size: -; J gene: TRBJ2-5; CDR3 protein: CASSLAGGLQGAQETQYF; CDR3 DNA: TGTGCCAGCAGTTTAGCGGGGGGACTACAGGGGGCCCAAGAGACCCAGTACTTC
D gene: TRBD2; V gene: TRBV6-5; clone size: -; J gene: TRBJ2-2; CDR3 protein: CASSYPQEGRAGELFF; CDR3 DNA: TGTGCCAGCAGTTACCCCCAGGAGGGGAGGGCCGGGGAGCTGTTTTTT
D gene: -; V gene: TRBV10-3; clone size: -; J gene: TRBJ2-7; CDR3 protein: CAISPGVARGEQYF; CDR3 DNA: TGTGCCATCAGTCCCGGGGTCGCCCGTGGCGAGCAGTACTTC
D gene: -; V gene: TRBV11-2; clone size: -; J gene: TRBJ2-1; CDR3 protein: CASSLVEYNEQFF; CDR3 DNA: TGTGCCAGCAGCTTAGTCGAGTACAATGAGCAGTTCTTC
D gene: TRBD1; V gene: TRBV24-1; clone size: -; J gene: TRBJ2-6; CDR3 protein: CATSDLKGAYGANVLTF; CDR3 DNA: TGTGCCACCAGTGATTTGAAGGGGGCGTATGGGGCCAACGTCCTGACTTTC
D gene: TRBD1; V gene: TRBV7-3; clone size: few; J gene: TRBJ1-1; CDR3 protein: CASSLGTGVDTEAFF; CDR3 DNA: TGTGCCAGCAGCTTAGGGACAGGGGTTGACACTGAAGCTTTCTTT
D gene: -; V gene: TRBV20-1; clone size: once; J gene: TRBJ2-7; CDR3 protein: CSALGYEQYF; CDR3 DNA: TGCAGTGCCCTGGGCTACGAGCAGTACTTC
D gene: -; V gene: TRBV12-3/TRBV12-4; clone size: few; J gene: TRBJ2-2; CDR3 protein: CASSFTEGGELFF; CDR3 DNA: TGTGCCAGCAGTTTCACCGAGGGCGGGGAGCTGTTTTTT
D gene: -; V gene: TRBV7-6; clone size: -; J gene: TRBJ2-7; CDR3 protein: CASSGEGALHEQYF; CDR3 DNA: TGTGCCAGCAGTGGGGAGGGGGCGCTCCACGAGCAGTACTTC
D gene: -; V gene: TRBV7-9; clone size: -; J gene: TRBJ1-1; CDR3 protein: CASSPVGASEAFF; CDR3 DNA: TGTGCCAGCAGCCCAGTCGGGGCTTCTGAAGCTTTCTTT